These 27 T cell receptor beta chains came from one sample sequenced in a study of shared clonotypes between healthy human individuals. Generated by immunoSEQ multiplex PCR, the TCRdb table keeps only in-frame clones and is missing some. The sample carries about 1.9 million clones, approximately 92% recorded once. CD45RO negativity and positive selection for CCR7 defined naive CD8 cells, a population that excluded terminally differentiated effector memory CD45RA+ cells. Sequenced material: naive CD8+ T cells from PBMCs. The origin of the receptors is a man aged 18-30 years in good health. Some clones in this sample may be carry-over from other donors' samples.

V and J are TRBV25-1 and TRBJ1-2, with D uncertain. Trimming removed 10 bases at V and 2 bases at J, with 14 bases between. CDR3 length: 13 amino acids. In germline, CDR1 is MGHDK, CDR2 SYGVNS. The CDR3 spells CATHGQANYGYTF. For the CDR3, the DNA is TGTGCCACCCACGGCCAAGCGAACTATGGCTACACCTTC.

This clone was observed a single time. The genes are TRBV9 and TRBJ2-4; D might be TRBD1 (5 bases). Trimming took 0 bases from V and 11 from J, leaving 21 bases between them. Per germline, CDR1 SGDLS and CDR2 YYNGEE. The CDR3 runs to 16 residues. The CDR3 DNA is TGTGCCAGCAGCGTAGAAGTGGCAGGGCTCCGTTCCGTTCAGTACTTC. Its protein is CASSVEVAGLRSVQYF.

The chain employs TRBV6-4 and TRBJ2-2; no definite D call. Germline V gives CDR1 MRHNA, CDR2 SNTAGT. CDR3 size: 13 residues. V was shortened by 3 bases and J by 2 bases, with 4 bases between the two germline ends. CDR3 DNA sequence: TGTGCCAGCAGTGAAAAAAACACCGGGGAGCTGTTTTTT. Encoded protein: CASSEKNTGELFF.

The DNA for the CDR3 is TGTGCCAGCAGCTGGCCTGGACAGTTCCAAGAGACCCAGTACTTC. It codes for CASSWPGQFQETQYF. The rearrangement links TRBV5-6 to TRBJ2-5; D perhaps matches TRBD1 (6 bases). There are 15 residues in the CDR3. Looked up from germline, CDR1 is SGHDT and CDR2 is YYEEEE. Between the trimmed V and J ends, which lost 3 bases and 1 base, there was a span of 13 bases.

J is TRBJ1-6 and V is TRBV27; a weak D match, TRBD1 (5 bases). V was clipped by 2 bases and J by 8 bases, with 13 bases between them. Germline lookup yields CDR1 MNHEY and CDR2 SMNVEV (reference sequence). The CDR3 extends over 15 amino acids. The CDR3 coding sequence is TGTGCCAGCAGTTTAGGACTCAGGGCGGATTCACCCCTCCACTTT. The encoded protein is CASSLGLRADSPLHF.

This clone showed up just once. The J gene is TRBJ2-3, the V gene TRBV27; perhaps TRBD1 as D (6 bases). The V gene lost 5 bases and the J gene lost 2 bases, with 14 bases spanning the gap. The germline CDR1 and CDR2 sequences are MNHEY and SMNVEV (reference sequence). The CDR3 has 15 residues. The CDR3 region is CASSTNRVSTDTQYF. The CDR3 DNA follows: TGTGCCAGCAGTACCAACAGGGTTTCCACAGATACGCAGTATTTT.

V usage is TRBV27 and J usage is TRBJ2-6, with D hard to call. Trimming left V 6 bases short and J 4 bases short, with 7 bases between. CDR1 is MNHEY, CDR2 SMNVEV, per germline (reference sequence). The CDR3 consists of 13 residues. The CDR3 bases are TGTGCCAGCAGGATCGTGGGGGCCAACGTCCTGACTTTC. Its translation: CASRIVGANVLTF. The whole variable domain, remainder taken from reference TRBV27 and TRBJ2-6, is EAQVTQNPRYLITVTGKKLTVTCSQNMNHEYMSWYRQDPGLGLRQIYYSMNVEVTDKGDVPEGYKVSRKEKRNFPLILESPSPNQTSLYFCASRIVGANVLTFGAGSRLTVL.

The CDR3: CASGTSGRSLEEQFF. In DNA form, the CDR3 reads TGTGCCAGTGGGACTAGCGGGAGATCCCTGGAAGAGCAGTTCTTC. The chain recombines TRBV6-5 with TRBJ2-1; 14 bases match TRBD2. The CDR3 contains 15 residues. The V and J ends lost 9 bases and 10 bases, in that order; junction bases with no gene match: 11. Germline CDR1 MNHEY, CDR2 SVGAGI.

The gene calls are TRBV30 and TRBJ2-7, with a weak D call TRBD2 (7 bases). The CDR3 extends over 15 amino acids. The ends were cut back, 5 bases at V and 9 bases at J, with 26 bases in the middle. Germline CDR1 reads GTSNPN; CDR2 reads SVGIG (reference sequence). The CDR3 protein is CAWGNPGEGKRGQYF. The CDR3 DNA sequence: TGTGCCTGGGGCAATCCAGGGGAGGGGAAGCGCGGGCAGTACTTC.

The chain uses TRBV6-5 and TRBJ1-3, with D uncertain. This CDR3 has 14 amino acids. V shed 7 bases and J shed 0 bases, with 10 bases lying between them. Germline V gene lookup returns CDR1 MNHEY and CDR2 SVGAGI. This chain's CDR3 is CASTARGSGNTIYF. The CDR3 DNA sequence: TGTGCCAGCACCGCCCGAGGCTCTGGAAACACCATATATTTT.

The chain employs TRBV28 and TRBJ2-1, with unresolved D. Germline CDR1 reads MDHEN; CDR2 reads SYDVKM. V dropped 7 bases and J dropped 5 bases, with 18 bases sitting between them. This CDR3 has 15 residues. CDR3 sequence reads: CASIHDPLLNNEQFF. The DNA for the CDR3 is TGTGCCAGCATCCACGACCCTCTATTGAACAATGAGCAGTTCTTC.

The V call is TRBV7-6, the J call TRBJ2-7; perhaps TRBD2 as D (6 bases). Trimming shortened V by 5 bases and J by 3 bases, and 14 bases separated the two germline ends. This CDR3 spans 14 amino acids. Germline lookup yields CDR1 SGHVS and CDR2 FNYEAQ. In DNA form, the CDR3 reads TGTGCCAGCAGCCACACCGGGACTGGCTACGAGCAGTACTTC. It yields the protein CASSHTGTGYEQYF. Supplemented by reference TRBV7-6 and TRBJ2-7, the full variable domain reads GAGVSQSPRYKVTKRGQDVALRCDPISGHVSLYWYRQALGQGPEFLTYFNYEAQQDKSGLPNDRFSAERPEGSISTLTIQRTEQRDSAMYRCASSHTGTGYEQYFGPGTRLTVT.

In its sample, this clone was seen once. V gene TRBV5-8 combines with J gene TRBJ1-5; no clear D gene. The CDR3 totals 14 residues. In germline, CDR1 is SGHTS, CDR2 YDEGEE. The germline V and J ends were trimmed by 1 base and 4 bases, with 9 bases remaining between them. The CDR3 region is CASSLSLDNQPQHF. The CDR3 nucleotides are TGTGCCAGCAGCTTGAGTTTAGATAATCAGCCCCAGCATTTT.

V is TRBV7-6 and J is TRBJ1-3; TRBD1 agrees at 9 bases. CDR3 size: 19 residues. CDR1 and CDR2 (germline): SGHVS, FNYEAQ. V lost 1 base and J lost 0; bases outside the gene matches: 10. The CDR3 DNA sequence: TGTGCCAGCAGCTTAGTGGTTGGGGACAGGGCCCCCTCTGGAAACACCATATATTTT. Protein: CASSLVVGDRAPSGNTIYF.

This sequence joins TRBV19 and TRBJ2-1; 7 bases fit TRBD2. The V segment lost 10 bases and the J segment 3 bases; nucleotides outside the gene matches: 9. Germline V gives CDR1 LNHDA, CDR2 SQIVND (reference sequence). The CDR3 covers 14 residues. The CDR3 spells CATFGGSSYNEQFF. The CDR3 DNA sequence: TGTGCCACCTTTGGCGGGAGCAGCTACAATGAGCAGTTCTTC. The full variable domain, in which reference TRBV19 and TRBJ2-1 provide the parts outside the CDR3, is DGGITQSPKYLFRKEGQNVTLSCEQNLNHDAMYWYRQDPGQGLRLIYYSQIVNDFQKGDIAEGYSVSREKKESFPLTVTSAQKNPTAFYLCATFGGSSYNEQFFGPGTRLTVL.

The chain uses TRBV28 and TRBJ2-1, with D possibly being TRBD1 (7 bases). The ends were cut back, 4 bases at V and 4 bases at J, with 14 bases in the middle. The CDR3 runs to 15 residues. Germline V gene data show CDR1 as MDHEN and CDR2 as SYDVKM. The CDR3 reads CASSWGDSSYNEQFF. The CDR3, as DNA: TGTGCCAGCAGTTGGGGGGACAGCTCTTACAATGAGCAGTTCTTC. Based on the CDR3 plus reference TRBV28 and TRBJ2-1, the full variable domain is DVKVTQSSRYLVKRTGEKVFLECVQDMDHENMFWYRQDPGLGLRLIYFSYDVKMKEKGDIPEGYSVSREKKERFSLILESASTNQTSMYLCASSWGDSSYNEQFFGPGTRLTVL.

This clone appeared a single time. J is TRBJ2-3 and V is TRBV7-3; TRBD2 matches at 7 bases. The CDR3 length is 16 residues. V shed 2 bases and J 3 bases; nucleotides not matched to a gene: 8. In germline, CDR1 is SGHTA, CDR2 FQGTGA. Here the CDR3 reads CASSLLAGTPTDTQYF. The CDR3 nucleotides read TGTGCCAGCAGCTTATTAGCGGGCACTCCGACAGATACGCAGTATTTT.

This chain uses TRBV28 with TRBJ2-2; D may be TRBD2 (6 bases). This CDR3 contains 15 residues. The V gene's germline CDR1 is MDHEN and CDR2 SYDVKM. Between the trimmed V and J ends, which lost 3 bases and 6 bases, there was a span of 14 bases. This CDR3 is CASSLWRVFAGELFF. Here the CDR3 DNA reads TGTGCCAGCAGTTTGTGGAGGGTTTTTGCCGGGGAGCTGTTTTTT. Based on the CDR3 plus reference TRBV28 and TRBJ2-2, the full variable domain is DVKVTQSSRYLVKRTGEKVFLECVQDMDHENMFWYRQDPGLGLRLIYFSYDVKMKEKGDIPEGYSVSREKKERFSLILESASTNQTSMYLCASSLWRVFAGELFFGEGSRLTVL.

This sequence joins TRBV7-6 and TRBJ2-1, with 10 bases aligning to TRBD2. Germline V gene data show CDR1 as SGHVS and CDR2 as FNYEAQ. V lost 5 bases and J lost 6; bases outside the gene matches: 10. This CDR3 region has 16 residues. This chain's CDR3 is CASSAYSSGRANEQFF. The DNA for the CDR3 is TGTGCCAGCAGCGCATACTCTAGCGGGAGAGCCAATGAGCAGTTCTTC.

The chain joins TRBV9 to TRBJ1-2; D possibly corresponds to TRBD1 (6 bases). CDR1 and CDR2 from the germline V gene are SGDLS and YYNGEE. This CDR3 is 16 amino acids long. Trimming took 0 bases from V and 2 from J, leaving 14 bases between them. In nucleotides, the CDR3 is TGTGCCAGCAGCGTAGCAAGGACAGAAGAAAACTATGGCTACACCTTC. Its protein product is CASSVARTEENYGYTF.

V is TRBV28 and J is TRBJ2-7, with 7 bases fitting TRBD2. Germline assignment: CDR1 MDHEN and CDR2 SYDVKM. The ends lost 3 bases at V and 5 bases at J; junction bases unmatched: 13. The CDR3 has 16 residues. The CDR3 here is CASSFPMGEGRDEQYF. The CDR3 DNA is TGTGCCAGCAGTTTCCCTATGGGGGAGGGCCGCGACGAGCAGTACTTC. The full variable domain, in which reference TRBV28 and TRBJ2-7 provide the parts outside the CDR3, is DVKVTQSSRYLVKRTGEKVFLECVQDMDHENMFWYRQDPGLGLRLIYFSYDVKMKEKGDIPEGYSVSREKKERFSLILESASTNQTSMYLCASSFPMGEGRDEQYFGPGTRLTVT.

This sequence joins TRBV19 and TRBJ2-1; a weak D match, TRBD1 (7 bases). The germline CDR1 and CDR2 sequences are LNHDA and SQIVND (reference sequence). The CDR3 runs 18 residues. Trimming took off 4 bases at V and 9 bases at J, with 28 bases between the two ends. The CDR3 sequence is CASSTTLEGASLYGEQFF. The CDR3 DNA is TGTGCCAGTAGTACGACCTTGGAGGGGGCATCCCTTTATGGTGAGCAGTTCTTC. Full variable domain (outside the CDR3, taken from reference TRBV19 and TRBJ2-1): DGGITQSPKYLFRKEGQNVTLSCEQNLNHDAMYWYRQDPGQGLRLIYYSQIVNDFQKGDIAEGYSVSREKKESFPLTVTSAQKNPTAFYLCASSTTLEGASLYGEQFFGPGTRLTVL.

V and J are TRBV6-1 and TRBJ2-1, with TRBD2 matching over 10 bases. With 1 base clipped from V and 2 bases from J, the junction kept 5 bases outside the gene matches. CDR1 and CDR2 (germline): MNHNS, SASEGT. The CDR3 length is 17 residues. In DNA, the CDR3 is TGTGCCAGCAGTGAAGGTTCAGGACTAGCGGCCTACAATGAGCAGTTCTTC. Translated, it gives CASSEGSGLAAYNEQFF.

V usage is TRBV23-1 and J usage is TRBJ2-2; D unresolved. TRBV23-1 is an ORF for which the function is uncertain. The ends were cut back, 1 base at V and 0 bases at J, with 15 bases in the middle. The CDR3 length is 18 residues. CDR3 residues: CASSQFYIVRANTGELFF. CDR3 nucleotides: TGCGCCAGCAGTCAATTTTATATAGTTAGGGCGAACACCGGGGAGCTGTTTTTT.

The chain joins TRBV15 to TRBJ2-5; D gene uncertain. Germline V lookup: CDR1 LNHNV, CDR2 YYDKDF (reference sequence). V was cut by 5 bases and J by 2 bases, with 3 bases left in between. The CDR3 covers 11 residues. The CDR3 loop reads CATSLQETQYF. CDR3 bases: TGTGCCACCAGCCTGCAAGAGACCCAGTACTTC.

The J gene is TRBJ2-1, the V gene TRBV5-1, with 8 positions matching TRBD1. The CDR3 loop spans 17 amino acids. V lost 1 base and J lost 2; bases outside the gene matches: 8. Looked up from germline, CDR1 is SGHRS and CDR2 is YFSETQ. The CDR3 protein is CASSLYSRQGTYNEQFF. The CDR3 nucleotides are TGCGCCAGCAGCTTGTACTCTCGACAGGGGACCTACAATGAGCAGTTCTTC. The full variable domain, with the rest looked up from reference TRBV5-1 and TRBJ2-1, is KAGVTQTPRYLIKTRGQQVTLSCSPISGHRSVSWYQQTPGQGLQFLFEYFSETQRNKGNFPGRFSGRQFSNSRSEMNVSTLELGDSALYLCASSLYSRQGTYNEQFFGPGTRLTVL.

The CDR3 loop reads CASSMGGDDTEAFF. The CDR3 DNA reads TGTGCCAGCTCAATGGGGGGGGATGACACTGAAGCTTTCTTT. The chain recombines TRBV18 with TRBJ1-1; tentatively, D is TRBD1 (5 bases). This CDR3 has 14 amino acids. Germline CDR1 reads KGHSH; CDR2 reads LQKENI. Trimming removed 5 bases from V and 3 bases from J, with 13 bases in between.